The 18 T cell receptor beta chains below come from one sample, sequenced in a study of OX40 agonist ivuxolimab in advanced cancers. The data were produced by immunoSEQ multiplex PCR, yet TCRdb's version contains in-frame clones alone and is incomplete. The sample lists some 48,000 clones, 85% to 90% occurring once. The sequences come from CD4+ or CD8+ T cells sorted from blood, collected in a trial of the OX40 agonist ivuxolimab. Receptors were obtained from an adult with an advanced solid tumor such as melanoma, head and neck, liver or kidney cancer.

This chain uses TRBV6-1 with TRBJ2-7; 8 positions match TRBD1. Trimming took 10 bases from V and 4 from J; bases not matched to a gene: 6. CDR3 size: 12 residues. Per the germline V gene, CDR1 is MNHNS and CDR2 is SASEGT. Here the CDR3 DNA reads TGTGCCACATGGACAGGGCTATACGAGCAGTACTTC. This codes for CATWTGLYEQYF.

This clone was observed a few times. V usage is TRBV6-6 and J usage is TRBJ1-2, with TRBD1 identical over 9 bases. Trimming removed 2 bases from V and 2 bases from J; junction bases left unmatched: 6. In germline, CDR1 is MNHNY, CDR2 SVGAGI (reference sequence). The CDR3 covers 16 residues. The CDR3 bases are TGTGCCAGCAGTTACCCCCCGGGACAGGGCAACTATGGCTACACCTTC. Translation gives CASSYPPGQGNYGYTF.

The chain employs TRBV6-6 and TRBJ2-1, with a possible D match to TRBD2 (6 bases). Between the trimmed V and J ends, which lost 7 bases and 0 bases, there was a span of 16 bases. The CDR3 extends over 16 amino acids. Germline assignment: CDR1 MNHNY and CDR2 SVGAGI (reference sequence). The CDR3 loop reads CASNTHSGSSYNEQFF. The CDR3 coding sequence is TGTGCCAGCAATACACATAGCGGCAGCTCCTACAATGAGCAGTTCTTC.

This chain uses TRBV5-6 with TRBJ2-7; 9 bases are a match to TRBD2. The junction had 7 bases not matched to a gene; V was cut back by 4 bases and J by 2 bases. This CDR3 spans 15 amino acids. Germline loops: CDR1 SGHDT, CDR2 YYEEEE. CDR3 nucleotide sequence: TGTGCCAGCAGCCCCTTAGCGGGAGCGACCTACGAGCAGTACTTC. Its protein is CASSPLAGATYEQYF.

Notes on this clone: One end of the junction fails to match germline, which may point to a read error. Here the CDR3 DNA reads TGTGCCAGCAGCATAGCGGAGGGGAGCACAGATACGCAGTATTTT. It translates to CASSIAEGSTDTQYF. J is TRBJ2-3 and V is TRBV7-2; a possible D gene is TRBD2 (6 bases). Germline CDR1 reads SGHTA; CDR2 reads FQGNSA. The CDR3 has 15 residues.

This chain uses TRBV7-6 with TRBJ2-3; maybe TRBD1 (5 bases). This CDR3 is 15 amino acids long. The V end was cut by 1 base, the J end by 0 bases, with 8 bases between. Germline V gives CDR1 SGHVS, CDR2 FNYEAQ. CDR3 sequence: CASSLEGVSTDTQYF. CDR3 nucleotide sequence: TGTGCCAGCAGCTTAGAAGGGGTCAGCACAGATACGCAGTATTTT.

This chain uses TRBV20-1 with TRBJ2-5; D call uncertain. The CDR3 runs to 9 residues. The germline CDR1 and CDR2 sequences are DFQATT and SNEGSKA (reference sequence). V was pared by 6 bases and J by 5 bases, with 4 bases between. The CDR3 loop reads CSAPETQYF. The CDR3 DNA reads TGCAGTGCGCCCGAGACCCAGTACTTC.

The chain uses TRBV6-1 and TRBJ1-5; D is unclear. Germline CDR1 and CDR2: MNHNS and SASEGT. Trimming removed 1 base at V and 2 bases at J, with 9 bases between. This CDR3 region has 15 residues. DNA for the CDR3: TGTGCCAGCAGTGAAGTTGGGGTGGGCAATCAGCCCCAGCATTTT. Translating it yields CASSEVGVGNQPQHF.

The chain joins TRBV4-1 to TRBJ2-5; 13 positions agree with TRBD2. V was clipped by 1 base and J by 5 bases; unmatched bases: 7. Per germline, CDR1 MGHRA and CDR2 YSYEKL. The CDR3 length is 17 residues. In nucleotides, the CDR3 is TGCGCCAGCAGCCAAGGTCAGGGGACTAGCGGGACTGAGACCCAGTACTTC. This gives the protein CASSQGQGTSGTETQYF.

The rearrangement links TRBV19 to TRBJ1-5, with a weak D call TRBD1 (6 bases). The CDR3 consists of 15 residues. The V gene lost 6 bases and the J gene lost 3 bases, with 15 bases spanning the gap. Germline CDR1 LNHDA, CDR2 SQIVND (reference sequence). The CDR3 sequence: CASSIPDRHNQPQHF. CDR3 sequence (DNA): TGTGCCAGTAGCATACCGGACAGACACAATCAGCCCCAGCATTTT.

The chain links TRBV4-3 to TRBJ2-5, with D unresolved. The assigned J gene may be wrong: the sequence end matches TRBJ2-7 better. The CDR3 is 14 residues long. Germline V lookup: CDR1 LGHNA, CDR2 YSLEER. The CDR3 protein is CASSQGPGLYEQYF. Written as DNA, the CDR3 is TGCGCCAGCAGCCAAGGTCCCGGGCTCTACGAGCAGTACTTC.

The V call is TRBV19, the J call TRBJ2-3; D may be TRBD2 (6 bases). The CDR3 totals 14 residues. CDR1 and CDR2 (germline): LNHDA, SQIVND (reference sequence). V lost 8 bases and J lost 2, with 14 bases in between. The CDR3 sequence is CASARWRDTDTQYF. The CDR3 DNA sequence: TGTGCCAGTGCCCGTTGGCGGGACACAGATACGCAGTATTTT.

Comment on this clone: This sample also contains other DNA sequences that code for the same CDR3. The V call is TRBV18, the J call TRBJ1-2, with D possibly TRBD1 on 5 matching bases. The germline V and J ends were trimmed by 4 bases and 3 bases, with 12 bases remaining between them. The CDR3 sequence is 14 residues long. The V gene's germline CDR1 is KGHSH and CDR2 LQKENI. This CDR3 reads CASSLLSGDYGYTF. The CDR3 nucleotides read TGTGCCAGCTCACTTTTGTCGGGGGACTATGGCTACACCTTC.

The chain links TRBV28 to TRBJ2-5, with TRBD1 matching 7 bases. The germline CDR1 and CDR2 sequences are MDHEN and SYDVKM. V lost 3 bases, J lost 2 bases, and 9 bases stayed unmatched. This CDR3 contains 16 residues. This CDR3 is CASSLRGLVGQETQYF. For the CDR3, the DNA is TGTGCCAGCAGTTTGAGGGGGCTAGTAGGACAAGAGACCCAGTACTTC.

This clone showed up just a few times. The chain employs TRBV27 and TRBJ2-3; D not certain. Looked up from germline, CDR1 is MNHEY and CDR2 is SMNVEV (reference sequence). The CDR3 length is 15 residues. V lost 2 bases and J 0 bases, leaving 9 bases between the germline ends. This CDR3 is CASSLKASSTDTQYF. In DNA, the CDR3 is TGTGCCAGCAGTTTAAAAGCTAGTAGCACAGATACGCAGTATTTT.

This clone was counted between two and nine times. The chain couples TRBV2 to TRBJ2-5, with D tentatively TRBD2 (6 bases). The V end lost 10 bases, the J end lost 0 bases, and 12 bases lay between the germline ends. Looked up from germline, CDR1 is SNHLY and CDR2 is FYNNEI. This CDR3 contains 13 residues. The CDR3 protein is CATEGGNQETQYF. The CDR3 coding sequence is TGTGCCACCGAGGGCGGGAACCAAGAGACCCAGTACTTC.

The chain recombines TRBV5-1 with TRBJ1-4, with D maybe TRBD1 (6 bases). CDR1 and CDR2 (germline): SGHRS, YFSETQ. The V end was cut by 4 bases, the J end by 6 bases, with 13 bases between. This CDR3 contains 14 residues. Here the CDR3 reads CASSPGALYEKLFF. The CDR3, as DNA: TGCGCCAGCAGCCCGGGGGCGCTTTATGAAAAACTGTTTTTT.

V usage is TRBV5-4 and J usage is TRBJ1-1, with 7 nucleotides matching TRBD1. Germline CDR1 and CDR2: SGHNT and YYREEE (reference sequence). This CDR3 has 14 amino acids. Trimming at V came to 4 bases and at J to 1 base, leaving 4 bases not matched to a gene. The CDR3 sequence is CASSRDSQNTEAFF. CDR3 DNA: TGTGCCAGCAGCCGGGACAGCCAGAACACTGAAGCTTTCTTT.